Listed below are T cell receptor beta chains from one sample, sequenced in a study of blood T cell repertoires in COVID-19. The method was immunoSEQ multiplex PCR; TCRdb's version includes in-frame clones alone and lacks a portion of them. The sample lists hundreds of thousands of clones, 70% to 90% seen once, with over 1.3% in the top ten. Source material: peripheral blood. The origin of the receptors is a young woman with active or convalescent COVID-19. CDR3s leave out the opening cysteine and the closing phenylalanine or tryptophan.

j_gene | v_gene | CDR3aa
TRBJ1-1 | TRBV19 | ASRTDSLPFRAF
TRBJ1-5 | TRBV19 | ASSIGSLISNQPQH
TRBJ2-2 | TRBV19 | ASSIQGIPGELF
TRBJ1-2 | TRBV18 | ASSSRTEGYGYT
TRBJ2-1 | TRBV2 | ASSPTRGNNEQF
TRBJ1-2 | TRBV27 | ASSPNRLDGYT
TRBJ2-3 | TRBV24-1 | AAPPRGADTQY
TRBJ1-1 | TRBV5-8 | ASSGQSWSTEAF
TRBJ2-3 | TRBV11-2 | ASSLAPADTQY
TRBJ1-5 | TRBV10-1 | ASYAGTGDNQPQH
TRBJ1-1 | TRBV29-1 | SVTGLNTEAF
TRBJ2-3 | TRBV5-1 | ASSQQGPTTDTQY
TRBJ2-7 | TRBV2 | ASSESLAGGSYEQY
TRBJ1-2 | TRBV4-2 | ASSQEGSYGYT
TRBJ2-2 | TRBV2 | ASSVGLANTGELF
TRBJ1-2 | TRBV3-1/TRBV3-2 | ASSQGGGTGYGYT
TRBJ2-1 | TRBV6-5 | ASSYSPGSGNEQF